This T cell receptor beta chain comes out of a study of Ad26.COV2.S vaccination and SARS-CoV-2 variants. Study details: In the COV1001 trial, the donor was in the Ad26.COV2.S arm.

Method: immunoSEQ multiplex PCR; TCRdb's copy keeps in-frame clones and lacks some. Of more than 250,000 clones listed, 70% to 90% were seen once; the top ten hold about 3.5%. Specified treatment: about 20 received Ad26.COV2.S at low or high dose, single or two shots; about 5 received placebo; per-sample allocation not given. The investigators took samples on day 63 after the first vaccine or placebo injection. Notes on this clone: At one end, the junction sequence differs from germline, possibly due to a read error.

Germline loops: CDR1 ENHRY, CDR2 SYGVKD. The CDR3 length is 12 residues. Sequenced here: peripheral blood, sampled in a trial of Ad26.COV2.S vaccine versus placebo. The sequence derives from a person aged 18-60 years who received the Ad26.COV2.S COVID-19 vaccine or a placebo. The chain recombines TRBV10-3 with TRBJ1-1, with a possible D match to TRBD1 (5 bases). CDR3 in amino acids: CAINEGPGEAFF. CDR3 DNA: TGTGCCATCAATGAGGGGCCTGGTGAAGCTTTCTTT.